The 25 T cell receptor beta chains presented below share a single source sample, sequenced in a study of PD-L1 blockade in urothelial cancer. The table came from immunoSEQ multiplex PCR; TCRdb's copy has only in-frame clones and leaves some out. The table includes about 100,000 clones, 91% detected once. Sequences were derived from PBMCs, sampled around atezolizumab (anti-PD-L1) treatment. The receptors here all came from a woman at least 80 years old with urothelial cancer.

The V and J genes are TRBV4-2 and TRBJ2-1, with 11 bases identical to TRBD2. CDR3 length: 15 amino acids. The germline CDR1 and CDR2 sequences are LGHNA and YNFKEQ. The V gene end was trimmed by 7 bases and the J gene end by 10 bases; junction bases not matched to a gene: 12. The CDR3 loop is CASNLLAGEEREQFF. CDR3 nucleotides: TGTGCCAGCAACCTACTAGCGGGAGAGGAGCGCGAGCAGTTCTTC.

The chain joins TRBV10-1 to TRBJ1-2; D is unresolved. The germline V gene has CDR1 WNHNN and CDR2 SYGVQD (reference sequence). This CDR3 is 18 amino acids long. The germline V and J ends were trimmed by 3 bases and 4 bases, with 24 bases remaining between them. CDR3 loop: CASSEKITGLGSGYGYTF. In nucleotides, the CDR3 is TGCGCCAGCAGTGAAAAAATAACCGGCCTCGGATCGGGCTATGGCTACACCTTC.

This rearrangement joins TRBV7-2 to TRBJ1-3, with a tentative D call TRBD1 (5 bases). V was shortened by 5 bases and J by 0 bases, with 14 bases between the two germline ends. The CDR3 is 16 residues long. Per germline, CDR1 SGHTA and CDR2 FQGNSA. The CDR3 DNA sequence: TGTGCCAGCAGCGCGGGACGTTTGGGCTCTGGAAACACCATATATTTT. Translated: CASSAGRLGSGNTIYF. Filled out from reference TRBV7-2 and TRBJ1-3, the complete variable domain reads GAGVSQSPSNKVTEKGKDVELRCDPISGHTALYWYRQSLGQGLEFLIYFQGNSAPDKSGLPSDRFSAERTGGSVSTLTIQRTQQEDSAVYLCASSAGRLGSGNTIYFGEGSWLTVV.

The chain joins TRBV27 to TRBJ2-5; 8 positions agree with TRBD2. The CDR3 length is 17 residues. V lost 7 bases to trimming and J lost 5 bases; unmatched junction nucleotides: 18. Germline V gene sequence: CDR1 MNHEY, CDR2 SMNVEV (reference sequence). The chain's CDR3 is CASTLRGGRAVMETQYF. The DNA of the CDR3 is TGTGCCAGCACCCTCCGGGGGGGGAGGGCCGTTATGGAGACCCAGTACTTC.

The CDR3, as DNA: TGTGCCAGCAGCGAAGTCGACAGGGGGCCCCAGAAAGCTTTCTTT. Translating it yields CASSEVDRGPQKAFF. This rearrangement joins TRBV9 to TRBJ1-1; 10 bases align to TRBD1. This CDR3 contains 15 residues. In germline, CDR1 is SGDLS, CDR2 YYNGEE. With 3 bases clipped from V and 9 bases from J, the junction kept 11 bases outside the gene matches.

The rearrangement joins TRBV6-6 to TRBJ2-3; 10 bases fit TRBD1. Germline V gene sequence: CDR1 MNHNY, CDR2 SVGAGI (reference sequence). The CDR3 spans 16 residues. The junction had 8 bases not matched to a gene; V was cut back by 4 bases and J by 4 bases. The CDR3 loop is CASSFSGTGVPDTQYF. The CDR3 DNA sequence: TGTGCCAGCAGTTTCTCCGGGACAGGGGTCCCAGATACGCAGTATTTT.

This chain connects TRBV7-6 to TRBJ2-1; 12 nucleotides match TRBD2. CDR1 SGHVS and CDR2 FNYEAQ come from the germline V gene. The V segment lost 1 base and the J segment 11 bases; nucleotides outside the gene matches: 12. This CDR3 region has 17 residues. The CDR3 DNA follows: TGTGCCAGCAGCTTAGGAGCAATACTAGCGGGAGGACAGAAGCAGTTCTTC. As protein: CASSLGAILAGGQKQFF.

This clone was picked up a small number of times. The DNA for the CDR3 is TGTGCCAGCGGTCTTAACGACAGGGAACTGTTTTTT. Translated: CASGLNDRELFF. The chain has TRBV27 and TRBJ1-4; 7 bases fit TRBD1. The germline gives CDR1 MNHEY, CDR2 SMNVEV (reference sequence). This CDR3 is built from 12 residues. The V and J ends lost 8 bases and 12 bases, in that order; junction bases with no gene match: 9.

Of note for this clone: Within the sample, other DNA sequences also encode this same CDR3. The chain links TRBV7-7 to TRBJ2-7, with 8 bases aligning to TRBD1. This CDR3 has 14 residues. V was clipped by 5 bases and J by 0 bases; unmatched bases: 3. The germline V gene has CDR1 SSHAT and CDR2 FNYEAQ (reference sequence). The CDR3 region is CASSPDRGSYEQYF. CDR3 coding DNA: TGTGCCAGCAGCCCTGACAGGGGCTCCTACGAGCAGTACTTC.

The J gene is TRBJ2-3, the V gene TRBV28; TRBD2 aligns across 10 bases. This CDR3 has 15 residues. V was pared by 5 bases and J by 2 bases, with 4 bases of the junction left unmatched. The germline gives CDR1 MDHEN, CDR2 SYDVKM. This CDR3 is CASSPLAGVTDTQYF. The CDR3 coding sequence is TGTGCCAGCAGTCCCCTAGCGGGAGTCACAGATACGCAGTATTTT.

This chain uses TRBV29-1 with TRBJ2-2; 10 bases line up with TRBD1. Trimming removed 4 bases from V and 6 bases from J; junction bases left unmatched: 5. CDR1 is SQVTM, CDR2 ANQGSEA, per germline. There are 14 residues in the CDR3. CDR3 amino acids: CSVGQGARAGELFF. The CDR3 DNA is TGCAGCGTTGGACAGGGGGCTAGGGCCGGGGAGCTGTTTTTT.

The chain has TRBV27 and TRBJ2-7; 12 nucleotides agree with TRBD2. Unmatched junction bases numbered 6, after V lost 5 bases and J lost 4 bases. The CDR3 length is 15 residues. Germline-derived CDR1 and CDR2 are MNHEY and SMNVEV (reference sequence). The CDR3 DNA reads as TGTGCCAGCAGTCAACCGGGACTAGCGGGTTACGAGCAGTACTTC. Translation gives CASSQPGLAGYEQYF.

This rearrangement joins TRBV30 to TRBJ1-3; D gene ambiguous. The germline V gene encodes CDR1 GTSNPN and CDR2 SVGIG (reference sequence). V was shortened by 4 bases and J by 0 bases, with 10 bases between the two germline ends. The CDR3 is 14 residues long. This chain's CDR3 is CAWIRRYSGNTIYF. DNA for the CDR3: TGTGCCTGGATCAGGCGCTACTCTGGAAACACCATATATTTT.

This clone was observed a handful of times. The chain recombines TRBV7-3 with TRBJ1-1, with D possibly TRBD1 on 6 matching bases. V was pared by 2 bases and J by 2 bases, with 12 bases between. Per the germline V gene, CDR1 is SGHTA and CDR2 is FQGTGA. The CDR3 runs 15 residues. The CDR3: CASSLDGQLNTEAFF. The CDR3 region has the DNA TGTGCCAGCAGCTTAGATGGACAGCTAAACACTGAAGCTTTCTTT. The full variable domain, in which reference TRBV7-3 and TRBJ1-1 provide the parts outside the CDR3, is GAGVSQTPSNKVTEKGKYVELRCDPISGHTALYWYRQSLGQGPEFLIYFQGTGAADDSGLPNDRFFAVRPEGSVSTLKIQRTERGDSAVYLCASSLDGQLNTEAFFGQGTRLTVV.

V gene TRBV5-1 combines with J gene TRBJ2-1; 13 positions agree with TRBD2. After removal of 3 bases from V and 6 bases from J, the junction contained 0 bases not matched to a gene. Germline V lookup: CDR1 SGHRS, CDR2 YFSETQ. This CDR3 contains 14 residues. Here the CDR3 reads CASSWTSGGNEQFF. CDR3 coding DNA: TGCGCCAGCAGCTGGACTAGCGGGGGCAATGAGCAGTTCTTC.

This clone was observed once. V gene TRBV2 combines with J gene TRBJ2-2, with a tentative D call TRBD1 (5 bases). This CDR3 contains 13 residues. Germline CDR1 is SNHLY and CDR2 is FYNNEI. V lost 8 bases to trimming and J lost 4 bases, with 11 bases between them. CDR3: CASQGSATGELFF. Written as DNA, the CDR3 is TGTGCCAGCCAGGGATCGGCCACCGGGGAGCTGTTTTTT.

CDR3 region: CASSAQDSSSYNEQFF. In DNA, the CDR3 is TGTGCCAGCAGTGCCCAGGACAGCAGTTCCTACAATGAGCAGTTCTTC. The chain carries TRBV6-1 and TRBJ2-1; a possible D gene is TRBD1 (6 bases). CDR1 and CDR2 (germline): MNHNS, SASEGT. The CDR3 extends over 16 amino acids. Trimming pared 4 bases from V and 1 base from J, leaving 14 bases between.

The CDR3 is CASSPTSQGGPQHF. CDR3 bases: TGTGCCAGCAGTCCGACGAGCCAGGGCGGGCCCCAGCATTTT. The chain combines TRBV6-5 with TRBJ1-5; TRBD1 might be the D (5 bases). The germline gives CDR1 MNHEY, CDR2 SVGAGI. This CDR3 comprises 14 residues. V was cut by 5 bases and J by 9 bases, with 17 bases left in between.

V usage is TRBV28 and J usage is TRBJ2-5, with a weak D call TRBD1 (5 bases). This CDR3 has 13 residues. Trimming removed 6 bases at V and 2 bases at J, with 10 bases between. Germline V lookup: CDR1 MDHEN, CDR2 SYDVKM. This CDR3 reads CASRHTGQETQYF. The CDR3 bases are TGTGCCAGCAGGCATACAGGACAAGAGACCCAGTACTTC.

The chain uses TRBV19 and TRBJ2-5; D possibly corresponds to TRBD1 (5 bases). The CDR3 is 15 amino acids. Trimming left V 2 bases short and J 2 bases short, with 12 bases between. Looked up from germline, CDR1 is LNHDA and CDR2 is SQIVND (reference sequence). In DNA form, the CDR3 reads TGTGCCAGTAGTATAATGTCAGGGCGTCAAGAGACCCAGTACTTC. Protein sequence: CASSIMSGRQETQYF.

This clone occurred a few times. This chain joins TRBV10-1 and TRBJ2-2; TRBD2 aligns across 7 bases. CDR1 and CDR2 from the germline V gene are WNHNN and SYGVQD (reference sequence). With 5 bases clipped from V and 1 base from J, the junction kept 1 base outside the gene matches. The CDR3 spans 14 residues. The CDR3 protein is CASSLAVNTGELFF. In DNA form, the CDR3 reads TGCGCCAGCAGTCTAGCGGTGAACACCGGGGAGCTGTTTTTT.

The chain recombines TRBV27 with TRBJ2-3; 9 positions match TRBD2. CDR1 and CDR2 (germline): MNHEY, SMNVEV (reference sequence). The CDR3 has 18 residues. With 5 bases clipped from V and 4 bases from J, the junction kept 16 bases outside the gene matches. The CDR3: CASSPRGLAGRRADTQYF. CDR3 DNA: TGTGCCAGCAGTCCCCGGGGGCTAGCGGGAAGGCGGGCAGATACGCAGTATTTT.

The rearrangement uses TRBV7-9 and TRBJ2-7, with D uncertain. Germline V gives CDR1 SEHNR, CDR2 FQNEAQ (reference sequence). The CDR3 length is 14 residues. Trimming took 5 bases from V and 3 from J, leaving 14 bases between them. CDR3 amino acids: CASSVGTPNYEQYF. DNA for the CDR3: TGTGCCAGCAGCGTGGGCACCCCTAACTACGAGCAGTACTTC.

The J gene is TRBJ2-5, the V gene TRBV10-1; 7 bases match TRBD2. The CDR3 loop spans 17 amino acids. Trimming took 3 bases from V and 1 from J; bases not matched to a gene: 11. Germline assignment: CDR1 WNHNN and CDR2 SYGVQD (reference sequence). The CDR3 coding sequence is TGCGCCAGCAGTGACCCACGGGGGGAAGGGGCCCAAGAGACCCAGTACTTC. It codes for CASSDPRGEGAQETQYF.

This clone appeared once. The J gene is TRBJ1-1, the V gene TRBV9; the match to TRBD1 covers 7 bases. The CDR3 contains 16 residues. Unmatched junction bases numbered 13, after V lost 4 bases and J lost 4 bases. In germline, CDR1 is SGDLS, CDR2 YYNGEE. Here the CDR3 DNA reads TGTGCCAGCAGCCCACGACAGGGAAGGTATGTCACTGAAGCTTTCTTT. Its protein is CASSPRQGRYVTEAFF. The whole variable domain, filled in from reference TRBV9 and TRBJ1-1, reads DSGVTQTPKHLITATGQRVTLRCSPRSGDLSVYWYQQSLDQGLQFLIQYYNGEERAKGNILERFSAQQFPDLHSELNLSSLELGDSALYFCASSPRQGRYVTEAFFGQGTRLTVV.